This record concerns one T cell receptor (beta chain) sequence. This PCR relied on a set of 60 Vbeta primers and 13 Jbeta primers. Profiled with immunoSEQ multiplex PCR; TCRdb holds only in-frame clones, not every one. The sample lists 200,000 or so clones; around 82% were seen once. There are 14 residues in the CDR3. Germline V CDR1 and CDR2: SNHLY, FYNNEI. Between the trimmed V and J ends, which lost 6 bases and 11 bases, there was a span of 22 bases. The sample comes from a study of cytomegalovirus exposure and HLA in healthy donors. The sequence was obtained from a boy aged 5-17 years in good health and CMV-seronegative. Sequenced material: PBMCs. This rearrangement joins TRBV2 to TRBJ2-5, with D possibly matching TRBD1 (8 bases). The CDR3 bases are TGTGCCAGCAGGCGAGGACAGGGCCGGGGGGAGCAGTACTTC. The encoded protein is CASRRGQGRGEQYF.